This record concerns one T cell receptor beta chain sequence. What it binds is not known. The data were obtained in a study of identical twins. Study conclusions and caveats: Twins' excess sharing was less marked for out-of-frame beta sequences. In monozygotic twins, models underestimated the sharing of out-of-frame TCR alpha.

Unique molecular identifiers were present on the cDNA, and a universal primer site came from template switching. One entry per CDR3 protein, called by TCRdb with MiXCR from the 5' RACE reads. This table holds approximately 590,000 distinct CDR3 sequences, approximately 10% found once. The data were also submitted as part of a second study, on yellow fever vaccine responses in identical twins.

The clonotype comes from a woman between 18 and 29 years old in good health. The sequenced sample was PBMCs.

The CDR3 here is CASRYGTGVGNEQFF. In nucleotides, the CDR3 is TGTGCCAGCAGATACGGGACAGGGGTCGGCAATGAGCAGTTCTTC. The J gene is TRBJ2-1, the V gene TRBV12-3 or TRBV12-4; TRBD1 agrees at 10 bases. J lost 6 bases, V lost 6 bases, and 8 bases had no gene match. This CDR3 contains 15 residues.